This T cell receptor beta chain was recorded in a study of T cell responses to AZD1222 COVID-19 vaccine. Study-level findings and limits: Unmutated variant regions are reportedly targeted by nearly half of spike-specific TCRs.

The table came from immunoSEQ multiplex PCR; TCRdb's copy has only in-frame clones and leaves some out. Among 80,000 to 130,000 clones, approximately 91% were seen once, and the ten largest hold about a sixth. Notes on this clone: The antigen is unknown.

Germline V gives CDR1 SGHAT, CDR2 FQNNGV. Trimming cost V 4 bases and J 3 bases; bases outside gene matches: 5. The CDR3 spans 14 residues. The source material was peripheral blood, sampled on day 0 of AZD1222 vaccination. J is TRBJ2-7 and V is TRBV11-2; 8 nucleotides align to TRBD2. The clonotype comes from an adult in good health. As DNA, the CDR3 is TGTGCCAGCAGCTCATCGGGGACTAGCTACGAGCAGTACTTC. Amino acids: CASSSSGTSYEQYF. Complete variable domain (other parts from reference TRBV11-2 and TRBJ2-7): EAGVAQSPRYKIIEKRQSVAFWCNPISGHATLYWYQQILGQGPKLLIQFQNNGVVDDSQLPKDRFSAERLKGVDSTLKIQPAKLEDSAVYLCASSSSGTSYEQYFGPGTRLTVT.